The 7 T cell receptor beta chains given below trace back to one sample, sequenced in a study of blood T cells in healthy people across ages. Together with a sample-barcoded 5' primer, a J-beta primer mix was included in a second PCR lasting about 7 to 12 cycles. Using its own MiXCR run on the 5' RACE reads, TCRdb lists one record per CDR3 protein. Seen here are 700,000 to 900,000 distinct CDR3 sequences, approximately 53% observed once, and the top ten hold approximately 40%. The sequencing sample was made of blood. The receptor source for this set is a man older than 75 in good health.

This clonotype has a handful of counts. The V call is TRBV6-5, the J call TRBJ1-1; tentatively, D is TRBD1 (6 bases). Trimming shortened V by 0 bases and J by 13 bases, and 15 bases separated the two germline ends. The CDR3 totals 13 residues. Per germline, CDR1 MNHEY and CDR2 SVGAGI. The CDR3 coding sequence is TGTGCCAGCAGTTACTCGGCAGGGGAAGAGGGTTTCTTT. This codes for CASSYSAGEEGFF.

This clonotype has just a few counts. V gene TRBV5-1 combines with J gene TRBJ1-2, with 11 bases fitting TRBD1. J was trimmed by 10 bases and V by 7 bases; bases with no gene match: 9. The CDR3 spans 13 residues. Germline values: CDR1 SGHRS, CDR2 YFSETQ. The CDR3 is CASSSGTGGDYTF. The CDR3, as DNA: TGCGCCAGCTCATCCGGGACAGGGGGAGACTACACCTTC.

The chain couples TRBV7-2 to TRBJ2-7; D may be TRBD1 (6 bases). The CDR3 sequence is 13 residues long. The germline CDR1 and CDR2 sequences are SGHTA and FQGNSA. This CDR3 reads CATQGSGQYEQYF. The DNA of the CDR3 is TGTGCGACCCAGGGGAGCGGACAGTACGAGCAGTACTTC.

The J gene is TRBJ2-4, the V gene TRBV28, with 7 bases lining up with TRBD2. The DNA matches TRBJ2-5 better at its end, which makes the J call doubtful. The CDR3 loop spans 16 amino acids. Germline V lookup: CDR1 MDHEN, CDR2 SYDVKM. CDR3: CASSQTTAGLKETQYF. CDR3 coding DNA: TGTGCCAGCAGTCAGACGACAGCGGGGCTAAAAGAGACCCAGTACTTC.

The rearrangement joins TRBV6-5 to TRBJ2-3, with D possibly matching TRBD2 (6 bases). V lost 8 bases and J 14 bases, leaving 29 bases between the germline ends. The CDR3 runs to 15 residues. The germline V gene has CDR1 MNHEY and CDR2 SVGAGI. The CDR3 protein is CASWGDDGSHRYAYF. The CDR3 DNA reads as TGTGCCAGCTGGGGGGACGACGGGAGCCACAGATACGCGTATTTT.

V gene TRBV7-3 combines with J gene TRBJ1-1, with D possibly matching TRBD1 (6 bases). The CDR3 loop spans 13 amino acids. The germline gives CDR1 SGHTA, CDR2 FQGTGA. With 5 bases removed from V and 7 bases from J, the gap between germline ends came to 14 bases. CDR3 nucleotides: TGTGCCAGCAGCCCACAGAGGGGGGTTGAAGCTTTCTTT. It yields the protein CASSPQRGVEAFF.

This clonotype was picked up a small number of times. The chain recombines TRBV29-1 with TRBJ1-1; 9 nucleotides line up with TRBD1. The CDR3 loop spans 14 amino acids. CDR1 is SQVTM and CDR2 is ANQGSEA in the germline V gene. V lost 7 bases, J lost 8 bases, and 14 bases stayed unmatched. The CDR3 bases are TGCAGCGCGGTCCGGACAGGGGCTTTTAAGGAAGCTTTCTTT. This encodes CSAVRTGAFKEAFF.